These 26 T cell receptor beta chains originate from one sample sequenced in a study of blood T cell repertoires in COVID-19. Produced via immunoSEQ multiplex PCR; TCRdb's table is partial and in-frame only. This table has around 140,000 clones, approximately 90% appearing once. Sequenced input: PBMCs or T cells enriched from blood (not recorded which). The receptors were gathered from a man aged 50 to 59 who had recovered from COVID-19.

V usage is TRBV7-2 and J usage is TRBJ2-5; 7 positions agree with TRBD1. CDR3 length: 14 residues. Germline V gene sequence: CDR1 SGHTA, CDR2 FQGNSA. The V segment lost 4 bases and the J segment 2 bases; nucleotides outside the gene matches: 4. The CDR3 sequence is CASSSLGQQETQYF. For the CDR3, the DNA is TGTGCCAGCAGCTCGCTGGGACAGCAAGAGACCCAGTACTTC.

The chain combines TRBV6-2 or TRBV6-3 with TRBJ2-7; no definite D call. CDR3 length: 15 amino acids. CDR1 is MNHEY, CDR2 SVGEGT, per germline. The V and J ends lost 4 bases and 2 bases respectively, with 15 bases between them. CDR3 loop: CASSSSGTSPYEQYF. The CDR3 DNA reads TGTGCCAGCAGTTCTTCAGGAACCAGCCCCTACGAGCAGTACTTC.

This clone has a single count. V gene TRBV2 combines with J gene TRBJ2-1; 12 positions match TRBD2. This CDR3 has 14 amino acids. V dropped 6 bases and J dropped 4; count of bases not matched to a gene: 1. CDR1 is SNHLY, CDR2 FYNNEI, per germline. In nucleotides, the CDR3 is TGTGCCAGCAGGACTAGCGGGAGATACAATGAGCAGTTCTTC. Its translation is CASRTSGRYNEQFF.

The rearrangement uses TRBV9 and TRBJ1-1; the D gene is possibly TRBD1 (5 bases). Trimming took 2 bases from V and 3 from J, leaving 14 bases between them. CDR3 length: 15 amino acids. Germline V CDR1 and CDR2: SGDLS, YYNGEE. The CDR3 DNA follows: TGTGCCAGCAGCGTCAGGTTTGGGGGGGACACTGAAGCTTTCTTT. It yields the protein CASSVRFGGDTEAFF.

The V and J genes are TRBV27 and TRBJ2-5; 12 bases map to TRBD2. V was pared by 2 bases and J by 6 bases, with 7 bases of the junction left unmatched. Germline V CDR1 and CDR2: MNHEY, SMNVEV (reference sequence). The CDR3 extends over 16 amino acids. CDR3 sequence (DNA): TGTGCCAGCAGTTTACTAGCGGGGGGGCTCTTTAAGACCCAGTACTTC. Protein product: CASSLLAGGLFKTQYF.

This sequence joins TRBV29-1 and TRBJ2-3; tentatively, D is TRBD1 (7 bases). CDR1 is SQVTM and CDR2 is ANQGSEA in the germline V gene. The CDR3 loop spans 14 amino acids. Trimming stripped 5 bases from V and 0 bases from J, with 12 bases between. The CDR3 loop reads CSVLQGTSTDTQYF. CDR3 nucleotides: TGCAGCGTTCTACAGGGGACTAGCACAGATACGCAGTATTTT.

This chain connects TRBV30 to TRBJ1-1; 12 nucleotides align to TRBD1. This CDR3 region has 14 residues. J was trimmed by 4 bases and V by 3 bases; bases with no gene match: 3. CDR1 is GTSNPN, CDR2 SVGIG, per germline (reference sequence). Here the CDR3 DNA reads TGTGCCTGGAGGGGACAGGGGGCAAGCACTGAAGCTTTCTTT. Encoded protein: CAWRGQGASTEAFF.

The chain carries TRBV5-4 and TRBJ2-5; 8 bases map to TRBD2. Trimming removed 6 bases from V and 2 bases from J; junction bases left unmatched: 9. This CDR3 has 15 amino acids. The germline CDR1 and CDR2 sequences are SGHNT and YYREEE (reference sequence). CDR3 nucleotide sequence: TGTGCCAGCACCCCGACTAGCGAGCCTCAAGAGACCCAGTACTTC. Translating gives CASTPTSEPQETQYF.

This clone was observed a few times. The chain uses TRBV11-1 and TRBJ1-2, with 10 bases fitting TRBD1. Per the germline V gene, CDR1 is SGHAT and CDR2 is FQDESV (reference sequence). The V gene end was trimmed by 1 base and the J gene end by 8 bases; junction bases not matched to a gene: 7. This CDR3 region has 15 residues. The CDR3 loop is CASSLGVGTGVGYTF. Here the CDR3 DNA reads TGTGCCAGCAGCTTAGGAGTCGGGACAGGGGTCGGCTACACCTTC.

The chain links TRBV18 to TRBJ2-2, with TRBD2 as a possible D gene (6 bases). This CDR3 spans 14 amino acids. V shed 5 bases and J shed 4 bases, with 11 bases lying between them. Germline CDR1 is KGHSH and CDR2 is LQKENI. The CDR3 DNA sequence: TGTGCCAGCTCAGTAGCGGAGGGCACCGGGGAGCTGTTTTTT. Encoded protein: CASSVAEGTGELFF.

The V and J genes are TRBV28 and TRBJ1-5; D not resolved. The CDR3 extends over 14 amino acids. Trimming shortened V by 4 bases and J by 7 bases, and 14 bases separated the two germline ends. Germline V gene sequence: CDR1 MDHEN, CDR2 SYDVKM. The CDR3 nucleotides read TGTGCCAGCAGTTCCCCCGCCAGATCACAGCCCCAGCATTTT. Residues: CASSSPARSQPQHF.

The chain has TRBV6-2 or TRBV6-3 and TRBJ2-5; 12 bases align to TRBD2. Germline CDR1 MNHEY, CDR2 SVGEGT. V lost 6 bases to trimming and J lost 4 bases; unmatched junction nucleotides: 9. The CDR3 sequence is 16 residues long. The DNA of the CDR3 is TGTGCCAGCAGGCCTACTAGCGGGGGGAGGCGAGAGACCCAGTACTTC. This sequence encodes CASRPTSGGRRETQYF.

This clone was observed a single time. This chain's CDR3 is CASTGSGSAFF. In nucleotides, the CDR3 is TGTGCCAGCACGGGGAGTGGATCAGCTTTCTTT. This chain connects TRBV6-5 to TRBJ1-1; D is uncertain. The CDR3 runs 11 residues. With 7 bases removed from V and 10 bases from J, the gap between germline ends came to 13 bases. Germline V CDR1 and CDR2: MNHEY, SVGAGI.

The chain has TRBV6-5 and TRBJ1-2; 9 bases map to TRBD1. After removal of 5 bases from V and 4 bases from J, the junction contained 5 bases not matched to a gene. The CDR3 is made up of 14 amino acids. Per germline, CDR1 MNHEY and CDR2 SVGAGI. The CDR3 nucleotides read TGTGCCAGCAGTACCGGACAGGGGATCTATGGCTACACCTTC. It encodes CASSTGQGIYGYTF.

As regards this clone: This specimen includes other DNA sequences encoding the same CDR3. The chain uses TRBV9 and TRBJ1-1, with 9 bases that match TRBD1. This CDR3 has 13 residues. V gave up 2 bases and J gave up 4 bases; unmatched junction bases: 0. Germline assignment: CDR1 SGDLS and CDR2 YYNGEE. CDR3 region: CASSVGQGTEAFF. CDR3 sequence (DNA): TGTGCCAGCAGCGTGGGACAGGGCACTGAAGCTTTCTTT.

This clone occurred once. J is TRBJ1-1 and V is TRBV7-2, with D possibly TRBD1 on 5 matching bases. In germline, CDR1 is SGHTA, CDR2 FQGNSA. The CDR3 loop spans 15 amino acids. Between the trimmed V and J ends, which lost 0 bases and 0 bases, there was a span of 8 bases. The CDR3 protein is CASSLAGQMNTEAFF. CDR3 DNA: TGTGCCAGCAGCTTAGCGGGGCAGATGAACACTGAAGCTTTCTTT.

The V gene is TRBV5-1, the J gene TRBJ1-2, with 8 bases aligning to TRBD1. Germline CDR1 and CDR2: SGHRS and YFSETQ. Trimming removed 4 bases from V and 8 bases from J; junction bases left unmatched: 13. The CDR3 spans 15 residues. The chain's CDR3 is CASSNGQGALGGYTF. The DNA of the CDR3 is TGCGCCAGCAGCAATGGACAGGGCGCCCTTGGGGGCTACACCTTC. Full variable domain (missing parts from reference TRBV5-1 and TRBJ1-2): KAGVTQTPRYLIKTRGQQVTLSCSPISGHRSVSWYQQTPGQGLQFLFEYFSETQRNKGNFPGRFSGRQFSNSRSEMNVSTLELGDSALYLCASSNGQGALGGYTFGSGTRLTVV.

This sequence joins TRBV5-5 and TRBJ2-5; TRBD1 matches 8 bases. Trimming at V came to 5 bases and at J to 5 bases, leaving 8 bases not matched to a gene. Germline CDR1 is SGHKS and CDR2 is YYEKEE (reference sequence). The CDR3 spans 14 residues. CDR3 DNA: TGTGCCAGCAGTGCCACAACAGGGGGGGAGACCCAGTACTTC. This gives the protein CASSATTGGETQYF.

The V gene is TRBV6-5, the J gene TRBJ1-1; tentatively, D is TRBD1 (5 bases). The CDR3 is 16 amino acids. Germline loops: CDR1 MNHEY, CDR2 SVGAGI. V gave up 2 bases and J gave up 5 bases, with 18 bases separating them. CDR3 DNA: TGTGCCAGCAGTTACCTGGGGGGATCCTATCCTACTGAAGCTTTCTTT. Its protein product is CASSYLGGSYPTEAFF.

This rearrangement joins TRBV7-2 to TRBJ2-2; D may be TRBD2 (5 bases). Trimming left V 1 base short and J 6 bases short, with 12 bases between. CDR1 is SGHTA, CDR2 FQGNSA, per germline. There are 15 residues in the CDR3. CDR3 residues: CASSLETRVSGELFF. As DNA, the CDR3 is TGTGCCAGCAGCTTAGAAACTAGGGTGTCCGGGGAGCTGTTTTTT.

V gene TRBV29-1 combines with J gene TRBJ2-1, with 9 bases aligning to TRBD1. The CDR3 is 12 residues long. The V and J ends lost 4 bases and 6 bases, in that order; junction bases with no gene match: 1. CDR1 is SQVTM and CDR2 is ANQGSEA in the germline V gene. This CDR3 is CSVGTGVNEQFF. CDR3 DNA: TGCAGCGTTGGGACAGGGGTCAATGAGCAGTTCTTC.

To note about this clone: This same CDR3 is encoded by further DNA sequences in the sample. V usage is TRBV19 and J usage is TRBJ1-5; D gene ambiguous. The CDR3 has 12 amino acids. Trimming pared 3 bases from V and 3 bases from J, leaving 3 bases between. Germline assignment: CDR1 LNHDA and CDR2 SQIVND (reference sequence). CDR3 DNA: TGTGCCAGTAGTATTAACAATCAGCCCCAGCATTTT. This translates into CASSINNQPQHF.

This chain uses TRBV30 with TRBJ1-2, with TRBD1 identical over 8 bases. This CDR3 comprises 14 residues. From germline, CDR1 is GTSNPN and CDR2 SVGIG (reference sequence). The junction had 7 bases not matched to a gene; V was cut back by 3 bases and J by 4 bases. Here the CDR3 reads CAWRVQGGGYGYTF. CDR3 nucleotides: TGTGCCTGGAGGGTACAGGGGGGCGGCTATGGCTACACCTTC.

The chain uses TRBV12-3 or TRBV12-4 and TRBJ1-2; D is undetermined. CDR3 length equals 13 residues. V lost 3 bases to trimming and J lost 1 base, with 6 bases between them. The CDR3 DNA sequence: TGTGCCAGCAGTTTTGGCAATAACTATGGCTACACCTTC. Translated: CASSFGNNYGYTF.

This rearrangement joins TRBV11-1 to TRBJ2-7; perhaps TRBD1 as D (5 bases). V dropped 1 base and J dropped 3 bases, with 7 bases sitting between them. Germline V gene lookup returns CDR1 SGHAT and CDR2 FQDESV (reference sequence). CDR3 length equals 13 residues. The CDR3 loop is CASSLGQYYEQYF. The CDR3 DNA follows: TGTGCCAGCAGCTTAGGACAGTACTACGAGCAGTACTTC.

This chain connects TRBV3-1 (or the pseudogene TRBV3-2) to TRBJ2-5, with a tentative D call TRBD2 (5 bases). Deletions cut 1 base from V and 3 bases from J, with 9 bases between. Germline loops: CDR1 LGHDT, CDR2 YNNKEL (reference sequence). The CDR3 is 14 residues long. As DNA, the CDR3 is TGTGCCAGCAGCCAAGTGGCTAGCAAAGAGACCCAGTACTTC. Translated: CASSQVASKETQYF.